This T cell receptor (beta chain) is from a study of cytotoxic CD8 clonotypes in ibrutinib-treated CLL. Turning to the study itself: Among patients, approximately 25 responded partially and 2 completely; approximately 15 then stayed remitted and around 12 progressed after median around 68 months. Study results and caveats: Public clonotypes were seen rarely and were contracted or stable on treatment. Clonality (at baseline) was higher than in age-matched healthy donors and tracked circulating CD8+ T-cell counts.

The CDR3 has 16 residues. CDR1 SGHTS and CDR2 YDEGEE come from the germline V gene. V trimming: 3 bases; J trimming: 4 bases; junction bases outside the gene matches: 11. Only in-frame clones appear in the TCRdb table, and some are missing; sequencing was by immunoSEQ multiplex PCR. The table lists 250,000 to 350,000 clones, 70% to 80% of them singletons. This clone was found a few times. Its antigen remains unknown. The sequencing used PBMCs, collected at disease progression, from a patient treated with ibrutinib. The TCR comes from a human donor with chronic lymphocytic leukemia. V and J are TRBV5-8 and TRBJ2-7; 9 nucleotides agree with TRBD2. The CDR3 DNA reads TGTGCCAGCAGCTGGGTAGCCGGACTAGCGCAGTACGAGCAGTACTTC. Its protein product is CASSWVAGLAQYEQYF. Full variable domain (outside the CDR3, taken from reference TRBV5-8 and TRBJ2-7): EAGVTQSPTHLIKTRGQQATLRCSPISGHTSVYWYQQALGLGLQFLLWYDEGEERNRGNFPPRFSGRQFPNYSSELNVNALELEDSALYLCASSWVAGLAQYEQYFGPGTRLTVT.